These 2 T cell receptor beta chains came from one sample sequenced in a study of T cells generated in artificial thymic organoids. Separate semi-nested PCRs amplified TCRalpha and TCRbeta libraries using constant-region reverse primers in TRAC or TRBC. TCRdb re-called the 5' RACE reads through MiXCR, storing one row per CDR3 protein. The sample lists some 7,200 distinct CDR3 sequences, about 24% occurring once. Human HSPCs were combined with MS5 stroma expressing human DLL1. Organoids were seeded with FACS-purified CD34+CD3- stem and progenitor cells depleted of residual T cells. What these receptors recognize is not known. The sample was naive CD8+ T cells grown in artificial thymic organoids from cord blood stem and progenitor cells. Sample subset: CD3+TCRalphabeta+CD8SP T cells; for blood, CD45RO-CCR7+ naive CD8+ T cells. The receptor set was obtained from a human donor who gave cord blood stem cells for thymic organoid culture, a cardiac surgery patient who gave postnatal thymus, or a blood donor (not recorded which).

By share, this clonotype ranks as medium-sized. V and J are TRBV2 and TRBJ1-2; weak D call: TRBD1 (6 bases). This CDR3 has 15 amino acids. Between the trimmed V and J ends, which lost 7 bases and 0 bases, there was a span of 15 bases. Germline CDR1 SNHLY, CDR2 FYNNEI. CDR3 sequence: CASNSWGAPNYGYTF. DNA for the CDR3: TGTGCCAGCAACTCTTGGGGGGCGCCTAACTATGGCTACACCTTC.

By share of the sample, this clonotype is medium-sized. The V gene is TRBV12-3 or TRBV12-4, the J gene TRBJ1-2; 7 positions match TRBD1. The CDR3 has 15 amino acids. V lost 8 bases, J lost 4 bases, and 13 bases stayed unmatched. The chain's CDR3 is CASGIIPGQSYGYTF. The CDR3 nucleotides read TGTGCCAGCGGGATTATTCCGGGACAGTCCTATGGCTACACCTTC.